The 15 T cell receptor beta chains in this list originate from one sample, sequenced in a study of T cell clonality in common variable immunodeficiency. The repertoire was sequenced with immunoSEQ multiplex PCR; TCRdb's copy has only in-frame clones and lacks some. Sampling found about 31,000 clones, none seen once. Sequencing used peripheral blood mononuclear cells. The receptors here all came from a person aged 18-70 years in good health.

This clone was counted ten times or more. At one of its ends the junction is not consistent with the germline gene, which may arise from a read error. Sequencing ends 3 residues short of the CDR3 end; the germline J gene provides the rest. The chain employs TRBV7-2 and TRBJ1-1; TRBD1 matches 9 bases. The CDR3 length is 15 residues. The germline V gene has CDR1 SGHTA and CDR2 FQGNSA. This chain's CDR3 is CAGSDRTGENTEAFF. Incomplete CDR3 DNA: TGTGCCGGCAGCGATCGGACAGGGGAGAACACTGAA.

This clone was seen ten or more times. CDR3: CSGEVADYNEQFF. The DNA read from the CDR3 is TGCAGTGGGGAAGTAGCGGACTACAATGAG. The genes are TRBV20-1 and TRBJ2-1, with D possibly being TRBD2 (6 bases). The DNA ends 3 residues before the CDR3 does, and the rest of the CDR3 is filled in from the germline J gene. The germline V and J ends were trimmed by 7 bases and 3 bases, with 13 bases remaining between them. Per the germline V gene, CDR1 is DFQATT and CDR2 is SNEGSKA (reference sequence). The CDR3 is 13 residues long.

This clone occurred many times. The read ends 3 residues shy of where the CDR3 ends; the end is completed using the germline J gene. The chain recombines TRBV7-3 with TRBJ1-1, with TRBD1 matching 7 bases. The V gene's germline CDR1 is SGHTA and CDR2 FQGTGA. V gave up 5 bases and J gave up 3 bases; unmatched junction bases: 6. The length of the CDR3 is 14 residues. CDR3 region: CASSRQGGDTEAFF. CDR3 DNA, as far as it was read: TGTGCCAGCAGCCGACAGGGTGGAGACACTGAA.

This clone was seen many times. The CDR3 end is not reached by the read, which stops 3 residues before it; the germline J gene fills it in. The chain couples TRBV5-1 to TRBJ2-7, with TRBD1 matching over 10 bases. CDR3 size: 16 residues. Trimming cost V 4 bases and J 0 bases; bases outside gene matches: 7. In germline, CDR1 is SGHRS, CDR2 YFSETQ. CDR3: CASSPGQGWSSYEQYF. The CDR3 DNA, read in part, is TGCGCCAGCAGCCCGGGACAGGGGTGGAGCTCCTACGAG.

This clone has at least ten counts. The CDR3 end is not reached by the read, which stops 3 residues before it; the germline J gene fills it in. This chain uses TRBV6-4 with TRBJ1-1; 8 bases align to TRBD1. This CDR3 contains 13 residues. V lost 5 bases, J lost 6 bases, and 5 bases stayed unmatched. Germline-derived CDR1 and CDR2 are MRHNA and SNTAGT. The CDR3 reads CASSRGQGAEAFF. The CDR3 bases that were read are TGTGCCAGCAGTCGAGGACAGGGAGCTGAA.

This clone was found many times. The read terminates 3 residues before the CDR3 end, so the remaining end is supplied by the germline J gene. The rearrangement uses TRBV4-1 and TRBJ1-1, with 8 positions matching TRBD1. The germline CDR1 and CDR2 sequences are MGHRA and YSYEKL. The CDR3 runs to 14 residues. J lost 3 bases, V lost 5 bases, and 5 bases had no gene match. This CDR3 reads CASSGGDRYTEAFF. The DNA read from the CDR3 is TGCGCCAGCAGCGGGGGGGACAGGTACACTGAA.

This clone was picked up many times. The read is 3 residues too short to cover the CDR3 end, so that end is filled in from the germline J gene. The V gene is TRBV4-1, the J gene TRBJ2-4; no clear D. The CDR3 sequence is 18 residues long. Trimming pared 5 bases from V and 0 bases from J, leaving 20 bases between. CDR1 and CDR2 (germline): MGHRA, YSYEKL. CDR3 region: CASSVIWASSLAKNIQYF. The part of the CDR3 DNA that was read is TGCGCCAGCAGCGTTATCTGGGCCTCATCTCTAGCCAAAAACATT.

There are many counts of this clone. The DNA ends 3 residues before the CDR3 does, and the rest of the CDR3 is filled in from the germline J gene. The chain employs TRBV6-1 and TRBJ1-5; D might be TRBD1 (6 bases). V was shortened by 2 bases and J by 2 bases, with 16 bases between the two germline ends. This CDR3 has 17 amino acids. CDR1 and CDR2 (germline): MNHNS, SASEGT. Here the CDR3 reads CASSEWSGAGGNQPQHF. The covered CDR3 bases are TGTGCCAGCAGTGAATGGTCCGGGGCAGGGGGCAATCAGCCC.

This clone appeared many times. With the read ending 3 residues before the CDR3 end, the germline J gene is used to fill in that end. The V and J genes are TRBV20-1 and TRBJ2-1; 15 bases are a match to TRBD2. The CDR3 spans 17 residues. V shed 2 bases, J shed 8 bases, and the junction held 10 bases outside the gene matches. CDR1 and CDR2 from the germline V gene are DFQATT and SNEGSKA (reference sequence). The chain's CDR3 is CSARRTSGRAFGHEQFF. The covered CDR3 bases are TGCAGTGCTAGAAGGACTAGCGGGAGGGCCTTTGGCCATGAG.

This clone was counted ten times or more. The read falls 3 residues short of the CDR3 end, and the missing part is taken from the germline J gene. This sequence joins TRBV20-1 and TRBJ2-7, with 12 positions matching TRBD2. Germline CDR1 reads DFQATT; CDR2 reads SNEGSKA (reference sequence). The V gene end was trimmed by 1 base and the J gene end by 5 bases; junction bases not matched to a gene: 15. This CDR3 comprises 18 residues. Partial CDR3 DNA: TGCAGTGCTAGAGGAGGCCTAGCGGGAGGGAAGGTTATCCACGAG. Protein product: CSARGGLAGGKVIHE. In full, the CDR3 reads CSARGGLAGGKVIHEQYF.

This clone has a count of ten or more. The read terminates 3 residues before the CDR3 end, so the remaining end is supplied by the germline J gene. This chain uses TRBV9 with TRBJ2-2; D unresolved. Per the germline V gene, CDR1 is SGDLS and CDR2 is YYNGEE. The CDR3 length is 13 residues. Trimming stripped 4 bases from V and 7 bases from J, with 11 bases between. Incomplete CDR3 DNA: TGTGCCAGCAGCTATATACCAGGCGGGGAG. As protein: CASSYIPGGE. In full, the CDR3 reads CASSYIPGGELFF.

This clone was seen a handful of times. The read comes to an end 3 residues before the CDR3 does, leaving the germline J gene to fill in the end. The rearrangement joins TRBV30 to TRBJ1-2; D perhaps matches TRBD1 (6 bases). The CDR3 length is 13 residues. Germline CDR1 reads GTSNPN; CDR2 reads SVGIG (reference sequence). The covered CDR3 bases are TGTGCCTGGAGCGGGGACACCTCCTACGAC. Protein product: CAWSGDTSYD. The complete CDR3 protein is CAWSGDTSYDYTF.

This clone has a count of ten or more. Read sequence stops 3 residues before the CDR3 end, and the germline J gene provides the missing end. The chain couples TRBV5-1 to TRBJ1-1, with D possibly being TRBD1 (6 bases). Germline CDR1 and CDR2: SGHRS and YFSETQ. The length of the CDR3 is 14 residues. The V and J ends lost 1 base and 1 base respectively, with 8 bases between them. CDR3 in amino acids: CASSLQTGNTEAFF. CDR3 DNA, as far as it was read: TGCGCCAGCAGCTTGCAGACAGGGAACACTGAA.

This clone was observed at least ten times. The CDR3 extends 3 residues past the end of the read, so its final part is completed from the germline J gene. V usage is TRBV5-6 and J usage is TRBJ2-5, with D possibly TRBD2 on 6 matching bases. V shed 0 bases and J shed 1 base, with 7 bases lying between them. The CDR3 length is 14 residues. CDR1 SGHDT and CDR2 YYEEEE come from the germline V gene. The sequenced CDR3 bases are TGTGCCAGCAGCTTGGGACTAGGCCAAGAGACC. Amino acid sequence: CASSLGLGQET. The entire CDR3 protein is CASSLGLGQETQYF.

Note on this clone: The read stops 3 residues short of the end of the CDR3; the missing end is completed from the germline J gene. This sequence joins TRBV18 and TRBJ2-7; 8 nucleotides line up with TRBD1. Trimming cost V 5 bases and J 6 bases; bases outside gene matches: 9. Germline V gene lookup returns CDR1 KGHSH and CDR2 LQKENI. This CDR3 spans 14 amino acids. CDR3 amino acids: CASSGDRTGLEQYF. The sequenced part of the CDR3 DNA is TGTGCCAGCTCAGGGGACAGGACCGGCCTCGAG.